This TCR beta chain stems from a study of shared clonotypes between healthy human individuals. This CDR3 has 13 amino acids. V shed 5 bases and J shed 6 bases, with 13 bases lying between them. CDR1 is SEHNR and CDR2 is FQNEAQ in the germline V gene (reference sequence). The data were produced by immunoSEQ multiplex PCR, yet TCRdb's version contains in-frame clones alone and is incomplete. The sample has 630,000 or so clones, about 98% seen once. The naive CD8 subset, CD45RO-negative cells positively selected for CCR7, excluded terminally differentiated effector memory CD45RA+ cells. The sequenced sample was naive CD8+ T cells sorted from blood. J is TRBJ1-2 and V is TRBV7-9, with D unclear. This receptor was obtained from a man aged 30-40 years in good health. The CDR3 DNA reads TGTGCCAGCAGCCCACTGGGCGGTAATGGCTACACCTTC. Amino acids: CASSPLGGNGYTF.